This TCR beta chain is drawn from a study of OX40 agonist ivuxolimab in advanced cancers. Profiled with immunoSEQ multiplex PCR; TCRdb holds only in-frame clones, not every one. The table shows about 42,000 clones, with around 91% occurring only once. V was trimmed by 5 bases and J by 5 bases, leaving 15 bases between them. The CDR3 totals 14 residues. Germline V gene lookup returns CDR1 SGHTA and CDR2 FQGTGA. This receptor was identified in an adult with an advanced solid tumor such as melanoma, head and neck, liver or kidney cancer. The input for sequencing was CD4+ or CD8+ T cells sorted from blood, taken in a trial of the OX40 agonist ivuxolimab. The V call is TRBV7-3, the J call TRBJ2-5, with D maybe TRBD1 (6 bases). Here the CDR3 reads CASSPVPGAETQYF. The CDR3 DNA sequence: TGTGCCAGCAGCCCCGTACCAGGGGCCGAGACCCAGTACTTC.